This T cell receptor beta chain was captured in a study of blood T cell repertoires in COVID-19. As for the study in general: The origin of the acute and convalescent COVID-19 samples was the United States, Italy and Spain. From T cells, B-cell-depleted T cells, or PBMCs came the material, which was cDNA or gDNA.

The table lists this clone with a few counts. In the original analysis: Estimation of nucleated cell counts relied on the amplification of reference gene primers. Here immunoSEQ multiplex PCR was the method, and the copy in TCRdb shows in-frame clones only, minus some. From that table come the V and J calls and clone size; the DNA was used to work out D and trimming. This table has about 520,000 clones, approximately 85% appearing once. The specimen sequenced was peripheral blood. This receptor was identified in a human donor in a cohort sampled during active COVID-19.

In nucleotides, the CDR3 is TGTGCCAGCAGCTTAGGAGGACAGGGGGCCGTCTATGGCTACACCTTC. Residues: CASSLGGQGAVYGYTF. The V call is TRBV7-9, the J call TRBJ1-2, with 11 bases fitting TRBD1. CDR1 and CDR2 from the germline V gene are SEHNR and FQNEAQ (reference sequence). The CDR3 has 16 residues. The V and J ends lost 1 base and 4 bases, in that order; junction bases with no gene match: 5.